The 8 T cell receptor beta chains below all came from one sample that was sequenced in a study of response to subunit inactivated influenza vaccine. TCRdb analysed the RT-PCR reads with MiXCR anew, one entry per CDR3 protein. The sample consists of about 830,000 distinct CDR3 sequences, under 20% of them appearing once. The starting material was PBMCs from blood, obtained roughly 5 days after vaccination. The receptors derive from a man in his fifties who received an inactivated influenza vaccine.

The chain employs TRBV7-8 and TRBJ2-7, with 10 bases aligning to TRBD1. Germline V CDR1 and CDR2: SGHVS, FQNEAQ. The CDR3 contains 18 residues. V gave up 1 base and J gave up 1 base; unmatched junction bases: 10. Written as DNA, the CDR3 is TGTGCCAGCAGCTTAGATGTTAGGACAGGGGGTCGTTCCTACGAGCAGTACTTC. Translating it yields CASSLDVRTGGRSYEQYF.

This clonotype appeared once. V usage is TRBV30 and J usage is TRBJ2-1, with D maybe TRBD2 (7 bases). The CDR3 totals 16 residues. The V gene lost 0 bases and the J gene lost 4 bases, with 16 bases spanning the gap. The germline V gene encodes CDR1 GTSNPN and CDR2 SVGIG (reference sequence). The CDR3 reads CAWSVGGGAKYNEQFF. In nucleotides, the CDR3 is TGTGCCTGGAGTGTAGGTGGGGGGGCCAAGTACAATGAGCAGTTCTTC.

This clonotype was detected many times. The rearrangement links TRBV10-3 to TRBJ2-2; 12 nucleotides agree with TRBD1. The V gene end was trimmed by 6 bases and the J gene end by 7 bases; junction bases not matched to a gene: 12. CDR1 and CDR2 (germline): ENHRY, SYGVKD. The CDR3 has 17 residues. The CDR3 DNA reads as TGTGCCATCAGCACAACTGTGGGACAGGGGGCGATCGGGGAGCTGTTTTTT. Protein: CAISTTVGQGAIGELFF.

The rearrangement uses TRBV6-2 or TRBV6-3 and TRBJ2-7; TRBD1 agrees at 8 bases. V shed 7 bases, J shed 2 bases, and the junction held 7 bases outside the gene matches. Germline assignment: CDR1 MNHEY and CDR2 SVGEGT. The CDR3 runs 14 residues. CDR3 sequence: CASIDRGRPYEQYF. The CDR3 DNA follows: TGTGCCAGCATCGACAGGGGTAGGCCCTACGAGCAGTACTTC.

The genes are TRBV20-1 and TRBJ1-1; D call uncertain. CDR3 length: 14 residues. Trimming took 1 base from V and 6 from J, leaving 15 bases between them. Germline V CDR1 and CDR2: DFQATT, SNEGSKA (reference sequence). The DNA for the CDR3 is TGCAGTGCTAGAGGATTGGGAGGGAAATCTGAAGCTTTCTTT. Its protein product is CSARGLGGKSEAFF.

V usage is TRBV11-1 and J usage is TRBJ2-5, with 8 bases fitting TRBD1. The germline V gene has CDR1 SGHAT and CDR2 FQDESV (reference sequence). The CDR3 is made up of 15 amino acids. Unmatched junction bases numbered 9, after V lost 4 bases and J lost 5 bases. CDR3 sequence reads: CASSYRTGPRETQYF. The CDR3 DNA reads as TGTGCCAGCAGCTACAGGACAGGGCCGAGGGAGACCCAGTACTTC.

This clonotype was picked up a small number of times. The CDR3 DNA reads TGCGCCAGCAGCCAAGATCGTTCTTATAGGGAAAAACTGTTTTTT. This gives the protein CASSQDRSYREKLFF. The rearrangement joins TRBV4-1 to TRBJ1-4; D is ambiguous. Trimming took 0 bases from V and 8 from J, leaving 13 bases between them. The CDR3 extends over 15 amino acids. The germline V gene encodes CDR1 MGHRA and CDR2 YSYEKL.

This clonotype was observed many times. V is TRBV15 and J is TRBJ1-4; D unresolved. The CDR3 runs 15 residues. Germline CDR1 LNHNV, CDR2 YYDKDF (reference sequence). Trimming left V 6 bases short and J 8 bases short, with 19 bases between. The chain's CDR3 is CATSSLRVLSEKLFF. The DNA of the CDR3 is TGTGCCACCAGTTCCCTACGAGTCTTGTCGGAAAAACTGTTTTTT.